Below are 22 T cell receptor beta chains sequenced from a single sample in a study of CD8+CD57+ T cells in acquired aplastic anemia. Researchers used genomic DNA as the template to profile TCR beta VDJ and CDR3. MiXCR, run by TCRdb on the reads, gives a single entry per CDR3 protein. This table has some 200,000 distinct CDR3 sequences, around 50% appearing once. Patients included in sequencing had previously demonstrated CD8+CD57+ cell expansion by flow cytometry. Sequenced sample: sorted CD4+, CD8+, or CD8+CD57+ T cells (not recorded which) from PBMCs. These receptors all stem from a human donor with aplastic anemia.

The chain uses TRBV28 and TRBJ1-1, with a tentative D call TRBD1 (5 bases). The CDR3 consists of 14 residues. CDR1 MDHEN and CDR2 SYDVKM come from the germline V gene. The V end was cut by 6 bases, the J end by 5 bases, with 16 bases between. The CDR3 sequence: CASRQAPRGTEAFF. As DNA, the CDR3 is TGTGCCAGCAGACAGGCCCCACGAGGGACTGAAGCTTTCTTT.

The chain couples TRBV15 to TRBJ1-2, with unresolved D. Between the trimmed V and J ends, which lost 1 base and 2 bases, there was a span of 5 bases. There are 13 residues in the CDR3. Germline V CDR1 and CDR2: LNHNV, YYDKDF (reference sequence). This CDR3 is CATSRGGNYGYTF. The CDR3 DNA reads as TGTGCCACCAGCAGAGGAGGGAACTATGGCTACACCTTC.

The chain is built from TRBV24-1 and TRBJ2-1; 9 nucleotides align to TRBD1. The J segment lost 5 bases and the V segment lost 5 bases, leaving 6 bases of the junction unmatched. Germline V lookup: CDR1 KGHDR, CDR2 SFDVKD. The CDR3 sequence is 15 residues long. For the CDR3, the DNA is TGTGCCACCAGTGGATGGACAGGGGCAAACAATGAGCAGTTCTTC. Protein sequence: CATSGWTGANNEQFF.

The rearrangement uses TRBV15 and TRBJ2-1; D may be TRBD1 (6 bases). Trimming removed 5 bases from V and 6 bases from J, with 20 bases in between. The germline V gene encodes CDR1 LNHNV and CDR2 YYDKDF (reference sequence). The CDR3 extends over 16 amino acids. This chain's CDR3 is CATSPTRGRLSNEQFF. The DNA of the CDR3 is TGTGCCACCAGCCCCACCAGGGGACGGTTGAGCAATGAGCAGTTCTTC. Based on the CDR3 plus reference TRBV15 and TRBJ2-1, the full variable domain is DAMVIQNPRYQVTQFGKPVTLSCSQTLNHNVMYWYQQKSSQAPKLLFHYYDKDFNNEADTPDNFQSRRPNTSFCFLDIRSPGLGDTAMYLCATSPTRGRLSNEQFFGPGTRLTVL.

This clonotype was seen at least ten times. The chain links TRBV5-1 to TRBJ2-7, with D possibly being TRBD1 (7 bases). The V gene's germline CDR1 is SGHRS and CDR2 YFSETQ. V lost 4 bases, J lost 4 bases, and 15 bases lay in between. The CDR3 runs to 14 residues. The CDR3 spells CASSQTTGRYEQYF. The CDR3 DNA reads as TGCGCCAGCAGCCAAACGACAGGGAGGTACGAGCAGTACTTC.

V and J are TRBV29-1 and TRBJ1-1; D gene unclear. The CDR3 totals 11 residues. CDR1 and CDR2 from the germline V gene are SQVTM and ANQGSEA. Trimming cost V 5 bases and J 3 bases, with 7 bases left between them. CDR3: CSVRKDTEAFF. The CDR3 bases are TGCAGCGTTCGAAAGGACACTGAAGCTTTCTTT.

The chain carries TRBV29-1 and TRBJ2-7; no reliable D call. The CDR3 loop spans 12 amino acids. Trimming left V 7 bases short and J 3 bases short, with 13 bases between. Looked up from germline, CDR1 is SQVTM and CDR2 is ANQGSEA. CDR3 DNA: TGCAGCGGAGGTCTATTGGGCTACGAGCAGTACTTC. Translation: CSGGLLGYEQYF.

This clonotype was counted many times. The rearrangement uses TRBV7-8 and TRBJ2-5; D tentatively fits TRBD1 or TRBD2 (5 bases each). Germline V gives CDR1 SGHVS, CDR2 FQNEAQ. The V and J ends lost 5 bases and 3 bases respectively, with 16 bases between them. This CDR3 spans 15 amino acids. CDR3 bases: TGTGCCAGCAGCCCGGGGACGTCTCAGAAAGAGACCCAGTACTTC. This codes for CASSPGTSQKETQYF.

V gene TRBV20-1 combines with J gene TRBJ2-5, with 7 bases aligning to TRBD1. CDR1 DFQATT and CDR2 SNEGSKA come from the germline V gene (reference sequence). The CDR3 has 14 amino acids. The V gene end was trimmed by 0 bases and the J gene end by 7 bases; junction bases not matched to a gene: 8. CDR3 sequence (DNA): TGCAGTGCTAGAGAGGGGACAGCCGTTGGGACCCAGTACTTC. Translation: CSAREGTAVGTQYF.

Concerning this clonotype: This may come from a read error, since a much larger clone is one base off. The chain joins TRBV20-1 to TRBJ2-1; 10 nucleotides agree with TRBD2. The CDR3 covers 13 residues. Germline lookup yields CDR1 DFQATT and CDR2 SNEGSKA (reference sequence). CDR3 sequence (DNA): TGCAGTGCCAGCGGGGGGGCAGGCAATGGGCAGTTCTTC. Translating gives CSASGGAGNGQFF.

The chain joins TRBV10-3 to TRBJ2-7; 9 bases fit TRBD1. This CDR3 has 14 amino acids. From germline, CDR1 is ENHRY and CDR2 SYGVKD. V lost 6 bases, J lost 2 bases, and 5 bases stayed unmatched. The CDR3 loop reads CAISGTGRPYEQYF. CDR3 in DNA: TGTGCCATCAGCGGGACAGGGAGGCCCTACGAGCAGTACTTC.

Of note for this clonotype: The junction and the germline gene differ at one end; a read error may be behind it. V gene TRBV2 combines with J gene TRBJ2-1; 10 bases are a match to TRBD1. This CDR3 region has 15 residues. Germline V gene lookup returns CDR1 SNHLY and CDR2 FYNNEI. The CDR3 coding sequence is TGTGCCGGCAGTTATAGGACAGGGGGTTACAATGAGCAGTTCTTC. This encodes CAGSYRTGGYNEQFF. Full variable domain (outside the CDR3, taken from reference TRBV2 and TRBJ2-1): EPEVTQTPSHQVTQMGQEVILRCVPISNHLYFYWYRQILGQKVEFLVSFYNNEISEKSEIFDDQFSVERPDGSNFTLKIRSTKLEDSAMYFCAGSYRTGGYNEQFFGPGTRLTVL.

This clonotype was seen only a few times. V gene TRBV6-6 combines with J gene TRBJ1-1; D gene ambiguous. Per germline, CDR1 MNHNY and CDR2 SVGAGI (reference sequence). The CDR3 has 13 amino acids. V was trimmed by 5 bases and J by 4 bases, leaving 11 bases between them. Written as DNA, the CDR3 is TGTGCCAGCAGTGAAGCGGCGGGCACTGAAGCTTTCTTT. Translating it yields CASSEAAGTEAFF.

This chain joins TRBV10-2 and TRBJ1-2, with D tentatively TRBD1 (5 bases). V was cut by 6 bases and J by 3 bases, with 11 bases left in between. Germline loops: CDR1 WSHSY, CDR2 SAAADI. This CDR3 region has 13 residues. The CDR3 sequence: CASRMQGDYGYTF. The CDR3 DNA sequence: TGCGCCAGCAGGATGCAGGGCGACTATGGCTACACCTTC.

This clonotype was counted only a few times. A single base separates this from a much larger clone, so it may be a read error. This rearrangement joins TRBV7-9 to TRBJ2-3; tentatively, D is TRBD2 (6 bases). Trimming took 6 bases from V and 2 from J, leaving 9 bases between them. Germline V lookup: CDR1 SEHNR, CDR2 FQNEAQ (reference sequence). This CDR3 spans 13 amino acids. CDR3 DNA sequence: TGTGCCAGCAGAAGGGAGGACACAGATACGCAGTATTTT. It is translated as CASRREDTDTQYF.

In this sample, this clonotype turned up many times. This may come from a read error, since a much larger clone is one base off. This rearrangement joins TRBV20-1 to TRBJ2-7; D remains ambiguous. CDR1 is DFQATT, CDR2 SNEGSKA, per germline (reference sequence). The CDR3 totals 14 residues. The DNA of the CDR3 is TGCAGTGCTAGAGAGGATTTGGCAGCCTACGGGCAGTACTTC. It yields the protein CSAREDLAAYGQYF.

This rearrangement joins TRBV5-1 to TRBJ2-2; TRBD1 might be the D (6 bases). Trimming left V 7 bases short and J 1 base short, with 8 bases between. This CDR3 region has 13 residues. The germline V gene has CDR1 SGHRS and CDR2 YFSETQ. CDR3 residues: CASQQGNTGELFF. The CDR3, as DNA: TGCGCCAGCCAACAGGGGAACACCGGGGAGCTGTTTTTT.

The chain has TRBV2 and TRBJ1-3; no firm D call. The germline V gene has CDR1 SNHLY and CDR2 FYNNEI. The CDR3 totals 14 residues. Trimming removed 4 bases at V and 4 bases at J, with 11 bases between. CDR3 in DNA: TGTGCCAGCAGTGCAGGCCGCACGGGAAACACCATATATTTT. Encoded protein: CASSAGRTGNTIYF.

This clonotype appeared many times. The DNA for the CDR3 is TGCGCCAGCAGCCTAACAGGGGCAGGGCCTGGAAGCTCCTATAATTCACCCCTCCACTTT. It specifies CASSLTGAGPGSSYNSPLHF. This chain joins TRBV5-1 and TRBJ1-6, with 7 bases matching TRBD1. The CDR3 covers 20 residues. Germline values: CDR1 SGHRS, CDR2 YFSETQ. V lost 4 bases and J lost 0; bases outside the gene matches: 16.

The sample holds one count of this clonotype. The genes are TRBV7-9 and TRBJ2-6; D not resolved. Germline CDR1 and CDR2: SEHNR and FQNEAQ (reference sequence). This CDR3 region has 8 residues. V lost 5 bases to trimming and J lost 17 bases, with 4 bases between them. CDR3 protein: CASSPLTF. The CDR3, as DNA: TGTGCCAGCAGCCCCTTGACTTTC.

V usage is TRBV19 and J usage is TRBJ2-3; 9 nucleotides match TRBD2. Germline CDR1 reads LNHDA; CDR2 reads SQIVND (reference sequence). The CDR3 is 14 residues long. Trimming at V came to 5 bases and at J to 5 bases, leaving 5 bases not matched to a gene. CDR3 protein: CASSAGLAVDTQYF. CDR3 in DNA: TGTGCCAGTAGTGCGGGACTAGCCGTAGATACGCAGTATTTT.

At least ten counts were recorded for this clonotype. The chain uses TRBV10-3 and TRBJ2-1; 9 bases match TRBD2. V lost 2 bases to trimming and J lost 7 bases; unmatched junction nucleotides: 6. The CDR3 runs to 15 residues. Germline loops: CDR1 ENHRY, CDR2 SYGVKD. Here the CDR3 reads CAISETAGGVNEQFF. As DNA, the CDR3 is TGTGCCATCAGTGAGACGGCGGGGGGGGTGAATGAGCAGTTCTTC.